This TCR beta chain was sequenced in a study of blood T cell repertoires in COVID-19. Background on the study: Nucleic acid was either cDNA or gDNA, and it came from T cells, B-cell-depleted T cells, or PBMCs.

The CDR3 runs to 13 residues. Trimming left V 5 bases short and J 3 bases short, with 10 bases between. From germline, CDR1 is LNHDA and CDR2 SQIVND (reference sequence). Sequenced by immunoSEQ multiplex PCR; TCRdb stores in-frame clones only, minus some. This sample carries 130,000 to 150,000 clones, around 90% of them seen once, and the ten largest clones take approximately 3.8%. Sequenced: PBMCs or T cells enriched from blood (not recorded which). The origin of this receptor is a woman aged 40-49 years who had been exposed to COVID-19. J is TRBJ1-2 and V is TRBV19, with D unclear. The DNA of the CDR3 is TGTGCCAGTAGTTCCAGGCAGGACTATGGCTACACCTTC. Translated: CASSSRQDYGYTF. The full variable domain, completed using reference TRBV19 and TRBJ1-2, is DGGITQSPKYLFRKEGQNVTLSCEQNLNHDAMYWYRQDPGQGLRLIYYSQIVNDFQKGDIAEGYSVSREKKESFPLTVTSAQKNPTAFYLCASSSRQDYGYTFGSGTRLTVV.